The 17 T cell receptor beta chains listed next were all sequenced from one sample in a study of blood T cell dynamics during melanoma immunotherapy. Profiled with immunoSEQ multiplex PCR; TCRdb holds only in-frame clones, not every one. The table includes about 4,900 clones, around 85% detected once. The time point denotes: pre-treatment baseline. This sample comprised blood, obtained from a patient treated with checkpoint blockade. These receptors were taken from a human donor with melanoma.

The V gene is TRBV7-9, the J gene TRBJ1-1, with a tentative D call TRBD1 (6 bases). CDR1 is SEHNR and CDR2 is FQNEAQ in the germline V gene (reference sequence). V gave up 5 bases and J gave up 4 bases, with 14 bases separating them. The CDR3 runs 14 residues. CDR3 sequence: CASSPGARGTEAFF. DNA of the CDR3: TGTGCCAGCAGCCCGGGGGCACGGGGCACTGAAGCTTTCTTT.

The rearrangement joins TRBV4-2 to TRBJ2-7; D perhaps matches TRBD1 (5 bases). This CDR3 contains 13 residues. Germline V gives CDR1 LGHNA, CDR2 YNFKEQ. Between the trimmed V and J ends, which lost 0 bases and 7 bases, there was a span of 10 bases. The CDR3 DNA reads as TGTGCCAGCAGCCAAGATTTGGGGCGGGAGCAGTACTTC. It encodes CASSQDLGREQYF.

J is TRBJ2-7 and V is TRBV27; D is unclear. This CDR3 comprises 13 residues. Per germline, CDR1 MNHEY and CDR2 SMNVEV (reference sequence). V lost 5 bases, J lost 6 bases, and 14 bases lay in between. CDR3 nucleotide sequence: TGTGCCAGCAGTCCGCCTCCCGGCCCCGAGCAGTACTTC. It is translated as CASSPPPGPEQYF.

The CDR3 region has the DNA TGTGCCACCAGCAGATGGGGGATATCGTCAGGCTACACCTTC. Amino acid sequence: CATSRWGISSGYTF. This chain uses TRBV15 with TRBJ1-2; TRBD1 might be the D (5 bases). CDR3 length equals 14 residues. Trimming removed 2 bases from V and 8 bases from J, with 15 bases in between. Germline V gene sequence: CDR1 LNHNV, CDR2 YYDKDF (reference sequence).

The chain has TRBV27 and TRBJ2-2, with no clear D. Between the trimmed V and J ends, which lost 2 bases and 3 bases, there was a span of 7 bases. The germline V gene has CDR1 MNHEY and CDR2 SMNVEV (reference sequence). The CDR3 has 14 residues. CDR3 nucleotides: TGTGCCAGCAGTTTAATACGGTACACCGGGGAGCTGTTTTTT. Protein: CASSLIRYTGELFF.

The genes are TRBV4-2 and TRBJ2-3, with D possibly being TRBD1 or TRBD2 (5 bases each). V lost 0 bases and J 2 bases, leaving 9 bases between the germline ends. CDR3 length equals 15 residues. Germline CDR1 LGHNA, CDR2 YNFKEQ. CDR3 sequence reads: CASSQDGTPTDTQYF. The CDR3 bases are TGTGCCAGCAGCCAAGATGGGACCCCCACAGATACGCAGTATTTT.

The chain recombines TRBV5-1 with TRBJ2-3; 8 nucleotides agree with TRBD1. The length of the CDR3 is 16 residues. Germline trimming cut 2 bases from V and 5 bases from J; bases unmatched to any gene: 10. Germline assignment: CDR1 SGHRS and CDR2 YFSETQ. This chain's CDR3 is CASSFRTGRSLDTQYF. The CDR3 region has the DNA TGCGCCAGCAGCTTTCGGACAGGGAGGAGTCTAGATACGCAGTATTTT.

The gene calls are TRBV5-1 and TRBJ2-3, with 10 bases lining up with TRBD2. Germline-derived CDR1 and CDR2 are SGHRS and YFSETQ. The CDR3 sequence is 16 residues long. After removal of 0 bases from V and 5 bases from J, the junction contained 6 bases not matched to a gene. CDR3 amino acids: CASSLASSGSGDTQYF. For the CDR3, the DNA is TGCGCCAGCAGCTTGGCTTCTAGCGGGAGTGGAGATACGCAGTATTTT.

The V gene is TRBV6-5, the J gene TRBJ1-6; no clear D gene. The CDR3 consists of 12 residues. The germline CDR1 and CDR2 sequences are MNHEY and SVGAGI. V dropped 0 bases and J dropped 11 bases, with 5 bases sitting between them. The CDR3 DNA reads TGTGCCAGCAGTTACTCGGCGGCACCCCTCCACTTT. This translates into CASSYSAAPLHF.

Here the CDR3 reads CASSLSRDTQYF. CDR3 DNA: TGTGCCAGCAGCTTATCGCGAGATACGCAGTATTTT. The V call is TRBV7-6, the J call TRBJ2-3; D is uncertain. The CDR3 is made up of 12 amino acids. V was shortened by 2 bases and J by 5 bases, with 5 bases between the two germline ends. Germline CDR1 and CDR2: SGHVS and FNYEAQ.

Here the CDR3 reads CASSWTGGHPEQFF. CDR3 nucleotides: TGTGCCAGCAGTTGGACAGGGGGCCACCCTGAGCAGTTCTTC. The V gene is TRBV6-4, the J gene TRBJ2-1; 11 nucleotides agree with TRBD1. This CDR3 comprises 14 residues. J lost 9 bases, V lost 5 bases, and 6 bases had no gene match. The germline CDR1 and CDR2 sequences are MRHNA and SNTAGT.

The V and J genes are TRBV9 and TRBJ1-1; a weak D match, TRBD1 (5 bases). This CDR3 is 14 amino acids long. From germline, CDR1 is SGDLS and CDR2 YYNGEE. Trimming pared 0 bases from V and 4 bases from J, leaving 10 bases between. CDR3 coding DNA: TGTGCCAGCAGCGTAGCTGGGGGGGGCACTGAAGCTTTCTTT. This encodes CASSVAGGGTEAFF. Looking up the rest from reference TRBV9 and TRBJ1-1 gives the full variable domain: DSGVTQTPKHLITATGQRVTLRCSPRSGDLSVYWYQQSLDQGLQFLIQYYNGEERAKGNILERFSAQQFPDLHSELNLSSLELGDSALYFCASSVAGGGTEAFFGQGTRLTVV.

The CDR3 nucleotides are TGTGCCAGAAGCTTTCGGACTAGCGGGAGGTCTTCGCACTACGAGCAGTACTTC. The encoded protein is CARSFRTSGRSSHYEQYF. The chain employs TRBV5-3 and TRBJ2-7; 14 bases are shared with TRBD2. TRBV5-3 falls under the ORF class, with uncertain function. CDR3 length: 18 amino acids. Trimming took 2 bases from V and 3 from J; bases not matched to a gene: 10.

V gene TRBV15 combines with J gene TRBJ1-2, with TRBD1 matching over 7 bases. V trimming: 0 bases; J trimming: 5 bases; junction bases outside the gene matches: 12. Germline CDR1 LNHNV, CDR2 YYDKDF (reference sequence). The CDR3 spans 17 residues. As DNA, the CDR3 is TGTGCCACCAGCAGAGATCCCGACAGGGATCCTATTTATGGCTACACCTTC. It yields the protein CATSRDPDRDPIYGYTF.

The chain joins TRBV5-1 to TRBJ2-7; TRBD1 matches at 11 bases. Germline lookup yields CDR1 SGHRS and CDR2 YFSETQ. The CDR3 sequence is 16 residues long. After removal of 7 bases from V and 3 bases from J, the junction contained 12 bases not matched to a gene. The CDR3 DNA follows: TGCGCCAGCCCCAAACCCCCGGGACAGGGGGACTACGAGCAGTACTTC. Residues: CASPKPPGQGDYEQYF. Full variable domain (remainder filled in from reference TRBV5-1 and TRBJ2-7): KAGVTQTPRYLIKTRGQQVTLSCSPISGHRSVSWYQQTPGQGLQFLFEYFSETQRNKGNFPGRFSGRQFSNSRSEMNVSTLELGDSALYLCASPKPPGQGDYEQYFGPGTRLTVT.

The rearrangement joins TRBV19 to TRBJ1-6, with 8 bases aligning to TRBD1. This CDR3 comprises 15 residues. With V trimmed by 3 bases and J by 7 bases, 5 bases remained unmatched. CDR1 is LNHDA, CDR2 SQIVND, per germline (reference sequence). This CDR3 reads CASSMGNRGNSPLHF. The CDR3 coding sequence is TGTGCCAGTAGTATGGGTAACAGGGGGAATTCACCCCTCCACTTT.

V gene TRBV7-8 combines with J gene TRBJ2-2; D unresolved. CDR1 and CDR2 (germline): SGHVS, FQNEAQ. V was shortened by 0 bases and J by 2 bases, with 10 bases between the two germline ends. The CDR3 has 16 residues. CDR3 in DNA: TGTGCCAGCAGCTTAGCTTCGTTCGGAAACACCGGGGAGCTGTTTTTT. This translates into CASSLASFGNTGELFF.